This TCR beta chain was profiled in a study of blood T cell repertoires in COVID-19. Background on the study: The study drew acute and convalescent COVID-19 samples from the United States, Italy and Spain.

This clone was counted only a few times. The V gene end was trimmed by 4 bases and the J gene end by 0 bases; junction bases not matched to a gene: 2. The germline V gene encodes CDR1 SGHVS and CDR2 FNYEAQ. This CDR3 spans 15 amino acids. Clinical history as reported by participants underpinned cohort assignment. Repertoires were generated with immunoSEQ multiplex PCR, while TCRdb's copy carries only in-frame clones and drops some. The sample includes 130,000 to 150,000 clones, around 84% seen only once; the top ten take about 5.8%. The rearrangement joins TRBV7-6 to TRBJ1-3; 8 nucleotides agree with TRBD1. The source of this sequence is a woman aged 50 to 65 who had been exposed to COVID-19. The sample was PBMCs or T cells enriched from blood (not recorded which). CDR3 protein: CASSYGQGSGNTIYF. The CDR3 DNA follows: TGTGCCAGCAGCTACGGACAGGGCTCTGGAAACACCATATATTTT.